One and the same sample provided the 5 T cell receptor beta chains below, sequenced in a study of cytomegalovirus exposure and HLA in healthy donors. Vbeta (60) and Jbeta (13) primers were used in the PCR. Repertoires were generated with immunoSEQ multiplex PCR, while TCRdb's copy carries only in-frame clones and drops some. Here the sample spans roughly 120,000 clones, less than 80% being singletons. What was sequenced was PBMCs. The receptor set was obtained from a man in his forties in good health and CMV-seropositive.

V usage is TRBV7-9 and J usage is TRBJ1-4; TRBD1 aligns across 8 bases. The CDR3 extends over 15 amino acids. V trimming: 5 bases; J trimming: 6 bases; junction bases outside the gene matches: 8. Per the germline V gene, CDR1 is SEHNR and CDR2 is FQNEAQ (reference sequence). The CDR3 is CASSPDRGLYEKLFF. CDR3 coding DNA: TGTGCCAGCAGCCCTGACAGGGGTCTCTATGAAAAACTGTTTTTT.

This rearrangement joins TRBV9 to TRBJ1-5; a possible D gene is TRBD1 (5 bases). V lost 0 bases and J lost 1, with 8 bases in between. CDR1 and CDR2 (germline): SGDLS, YYNGEE. The CDR3 extends over 15 amino acids. CDR3 DNA sequence: TGTGCCAGCAGCGTAGGGGGGGAGAGCAATCAGCCCCAGCATTTT. It codes for CASSVGGESNQPQHF.

V usage is TRBV9 and J usage is TRBJ2-5; no reliable D call. The CDR3 loop spans 15 amino acids. Trimming pared 0 bases from V and 1 base from J, leaving 10 bases between. CDR1 SGDLS and CDR2 YYNGEE come from the germline V gene. CDR3 loop: CASSVGATVQETQYF. CDR3 DNA: TGTGCCAGCAGCGTAGGAGCAACAGTCCAAGAGACCCAGTACTTC. The complete variable domain, with remaining parts taken from reference TRBV9 and TRBJ2-5, reads DSGVTQTPKHLITATGQRVTLRCSPRSGDLSVYWYQQSLDQGLQFLIQYYNGEERAKGNILERFSAQQFPDLHSELNLSSLELGDSALYFCASSVGATVQETQYFGPGTRLLVL.

This clone was counted only a few times. V is TRBV15 and J is TRBJ2-7; TRBD1 agrees at 7 bases. Losses at the gene ends were 0 bases for V and 4 bases for J; bases not matched to a gene: 6. CDR3 length equals 15 residues. Per germline, CDR1 LNHNV and CDR2 YYDKDF (reference sequence). The chain's CDR3 is CATSRDHGTAYEQYF. DNA for the CDR3: TGTGCCACCAGCAGAGATCACGGGACAGCATACGAGCAGTACTTC.

V gene TRBV10-2 combines with J gene TRBJ1-5; D unclear. From germline, CDR1 is WSHSY and CDR2 SAAADI. V lost 4 bases to trimming and J lost 3 bases, with 4 bases between them. The CDR3 has 12 residues. The CDR3 sequence: CASSGLNQPQHF. In DNA, the CDR3 is TGCGCCAGCAGTGGGCTCAATCAGCCCCAGCATTTT.